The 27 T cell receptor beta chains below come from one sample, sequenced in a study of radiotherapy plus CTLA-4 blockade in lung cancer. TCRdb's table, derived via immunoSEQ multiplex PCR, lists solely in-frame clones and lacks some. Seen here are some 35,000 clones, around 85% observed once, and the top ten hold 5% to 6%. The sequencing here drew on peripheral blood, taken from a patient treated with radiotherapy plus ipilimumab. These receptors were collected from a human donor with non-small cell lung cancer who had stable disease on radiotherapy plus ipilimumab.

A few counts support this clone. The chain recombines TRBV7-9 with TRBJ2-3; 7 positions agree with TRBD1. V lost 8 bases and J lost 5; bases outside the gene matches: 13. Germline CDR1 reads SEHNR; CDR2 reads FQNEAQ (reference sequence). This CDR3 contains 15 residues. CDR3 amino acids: CASRSDRVQRDTQYF. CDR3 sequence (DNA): TGTGCCAGCCGATCAGACAGGGTCCAAAGAGATACGCAGTATTTT. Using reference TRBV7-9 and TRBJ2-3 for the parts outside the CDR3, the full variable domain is DTGVSQNPRHKITKRGQNVTFRCDPISEHNRLYWYRQTLGQGPEFLTYFQNEAQLEKSRLLSDRFSAERPKGSFSTLEIQRTEQGDSAMYLCASRSDRVQRDTQYFGPGTRLTVL.

The CDR3 region has the DNA TGTGCCAGCTCAGCTACTGAGGGACAGGGTGCCTACGAGCAGTACTTC. Residues: CASSATEGQGAYEQYF. The V gene is TRBV18, the J gene TRBJ2-7, with 9 positions matching TRBD1. CDR3 length: 16 amino acids. Losses at the gene ends were 5 bases for V and 2 bases for J; bases not matched to a gene: 10. Germline V gene sequence: CDR1 KGHSH, CDR2 LQKENI.

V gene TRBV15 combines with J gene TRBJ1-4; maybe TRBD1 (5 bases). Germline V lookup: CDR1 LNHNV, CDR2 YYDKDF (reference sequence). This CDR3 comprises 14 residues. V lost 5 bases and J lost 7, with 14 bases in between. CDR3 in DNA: TGTGCCACCAGCGCAGGGATCTCCGGTGAAAAACTGTTTTTT. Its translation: CATSAGISGEKLFF.

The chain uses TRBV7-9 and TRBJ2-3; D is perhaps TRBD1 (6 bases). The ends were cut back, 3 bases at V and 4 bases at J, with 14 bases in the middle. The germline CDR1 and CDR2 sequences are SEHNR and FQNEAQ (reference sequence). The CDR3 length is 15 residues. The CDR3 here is CASSFLQGPPDTQYF. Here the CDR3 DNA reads TGTGCCAGCAGCTTCTTACAGGGTCCCCCAGATACGCAGTATTTT.

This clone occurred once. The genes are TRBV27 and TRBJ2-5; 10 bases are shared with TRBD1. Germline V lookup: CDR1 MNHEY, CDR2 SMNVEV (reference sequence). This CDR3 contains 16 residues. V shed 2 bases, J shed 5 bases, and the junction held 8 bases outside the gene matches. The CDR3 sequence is CASSLEAGQGMETQYF. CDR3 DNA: TGTGCCAGCAGTTTAGAGGCGGGACAGGGGATGGAGACCCAGTACTTC.

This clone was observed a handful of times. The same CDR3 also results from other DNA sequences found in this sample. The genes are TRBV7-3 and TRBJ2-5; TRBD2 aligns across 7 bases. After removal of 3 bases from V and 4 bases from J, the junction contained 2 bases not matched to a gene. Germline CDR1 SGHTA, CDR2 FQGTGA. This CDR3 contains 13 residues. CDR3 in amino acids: CASSLGGLETQYF. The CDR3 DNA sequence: TGTGCCAGCAGCTTGGGGGGGTTAGAGACCCAGTACTTC.

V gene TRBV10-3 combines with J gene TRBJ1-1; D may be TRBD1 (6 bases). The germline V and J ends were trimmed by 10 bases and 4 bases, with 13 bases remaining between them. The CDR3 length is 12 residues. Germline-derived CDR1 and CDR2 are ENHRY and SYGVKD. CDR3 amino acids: CATEGGGTEAFF. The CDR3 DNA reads TGTGCCACCGAGGGGGGGGGCACTGAAGCTTTCTTT.

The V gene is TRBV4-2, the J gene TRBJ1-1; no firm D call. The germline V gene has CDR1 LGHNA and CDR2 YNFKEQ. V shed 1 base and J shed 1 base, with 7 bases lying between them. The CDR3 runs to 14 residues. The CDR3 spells CASSQVRGNTEAFF. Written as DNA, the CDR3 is TGTGCCAGCAGCCAAGTACGGGGGAACACTGAAGCTTTCTTT.

DNA for the CDR3: TGTGCCAGCAGCCTCAATCTCATCGGAGACACCATATATTTT. It translates to CASSLNLIGDTIYF. This rearrangement joins TRBV28 to TRBJ1-3; D call uncertain. V lost 6 bases and J 8 bases, leaving 17 bases between the germline ends. The CDR3 runs to 14 residues. Per germline, CDR1 MDHEN and CDR2 SYDVKM.

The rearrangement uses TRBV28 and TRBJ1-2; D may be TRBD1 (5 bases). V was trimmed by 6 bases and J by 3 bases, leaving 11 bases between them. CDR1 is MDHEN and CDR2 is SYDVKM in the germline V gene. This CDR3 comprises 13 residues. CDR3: CASSPEQDYGYTF. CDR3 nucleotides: TGTGCCAGCAGCCCAGAACAGGACTATGGCTACACCTTC.

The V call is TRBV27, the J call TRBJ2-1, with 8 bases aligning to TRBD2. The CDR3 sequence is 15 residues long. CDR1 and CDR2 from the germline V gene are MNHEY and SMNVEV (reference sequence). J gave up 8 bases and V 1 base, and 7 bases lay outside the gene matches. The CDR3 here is CASSLFAGGRDEQFF. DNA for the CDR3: TGTGCCAGCAGTTTATTCGCGGGAGGCAGGGATGAGCAGTTCTTC.

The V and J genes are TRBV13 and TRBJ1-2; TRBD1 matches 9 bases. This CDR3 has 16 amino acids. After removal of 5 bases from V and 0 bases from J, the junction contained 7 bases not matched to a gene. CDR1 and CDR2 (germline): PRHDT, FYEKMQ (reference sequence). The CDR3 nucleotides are TGTGCCAGCAGCGTACGACAGGGGGAAGCTAACTATGGCTACACCTTC. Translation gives CASSVRQGEANYGYTF. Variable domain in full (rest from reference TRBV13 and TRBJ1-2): AAGVIQSPRHLIKEKRETATLKCYPIPRHDTVYWYQQGPGQDPQFLISFYEKMQSDKGSIPDRFSAQQFSDYHSELNMSSLELGDSALYFCASSVRQGEANYGYTFGSGTRLTVV.

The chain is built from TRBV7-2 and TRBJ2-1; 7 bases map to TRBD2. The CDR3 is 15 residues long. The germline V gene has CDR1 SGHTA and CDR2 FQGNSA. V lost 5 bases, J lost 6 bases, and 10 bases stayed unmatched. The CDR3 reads CASSPGLGHFNEQFF. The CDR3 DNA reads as TGTGCCAGCAGCCCAGGACTAGGACACTTCAATGAGCAGTTCTTC.

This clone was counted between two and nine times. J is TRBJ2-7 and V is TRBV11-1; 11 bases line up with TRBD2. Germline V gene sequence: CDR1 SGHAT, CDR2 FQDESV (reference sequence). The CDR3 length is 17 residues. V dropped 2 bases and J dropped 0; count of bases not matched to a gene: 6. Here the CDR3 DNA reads TGTGCCAGCAGCTTACGGACTAGCGGGCCTTCCTCCTACGAGCAGTACTTC. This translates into CASSLRTSGPSSYEQYF.

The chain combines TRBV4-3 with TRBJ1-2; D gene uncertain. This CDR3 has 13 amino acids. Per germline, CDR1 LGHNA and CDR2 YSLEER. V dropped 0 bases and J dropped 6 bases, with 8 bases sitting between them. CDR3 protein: CASSQDGLHGYTF. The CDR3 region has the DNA TGCGCCAGCAGCCAAGATGGACTCCATGGCTACACCTTC.

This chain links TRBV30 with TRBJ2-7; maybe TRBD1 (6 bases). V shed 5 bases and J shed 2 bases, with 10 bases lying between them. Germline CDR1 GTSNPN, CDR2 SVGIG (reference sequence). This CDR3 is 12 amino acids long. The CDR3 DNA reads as TGTGCCTGGTCCAGGGGCGCCTACGAGCAGTACTTC. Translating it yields CAWSRGAYEQYF.

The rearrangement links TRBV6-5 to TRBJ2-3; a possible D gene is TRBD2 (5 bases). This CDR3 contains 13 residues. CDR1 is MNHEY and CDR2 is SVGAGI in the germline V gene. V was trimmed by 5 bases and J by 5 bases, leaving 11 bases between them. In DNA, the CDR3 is TGTGCCAGCAGTCTATTTGGAGGAGATACGCAGTATTTT. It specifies CASSLFGGDTQYF.

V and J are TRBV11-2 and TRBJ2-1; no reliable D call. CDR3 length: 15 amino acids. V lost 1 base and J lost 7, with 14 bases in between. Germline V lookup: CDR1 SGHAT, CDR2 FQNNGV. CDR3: CASSLVWRERNEQFF. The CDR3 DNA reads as TGTGCCAGCAGCTTAGTGTGGCGAGAGAGGAATGAGCAGTTCTTC. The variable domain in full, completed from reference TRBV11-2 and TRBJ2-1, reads EAGVAQSPRYKIIEKRQSVAFWCNPISGHATLYWYQQILGQGPKLLIQFQNNGVVDDSQLPKDRFSAERLKGVDSTLKIQPAKLEDSAVYLCASSLVWRERNEQFFGPGTRLTVL.

The CDR3 sequence is CASSFGEIKTQYF. For the CDR3, the DNA is TGTGCCAGCAGTTTTGGGGAGATAAAGACCCAGTACTTC. The chain uses TRBV27 and TRBJ2-5, with a tentative D call TRBD2 (5 bases). V lost 3 bases and J 6 bases, leaving 11 bases between the germline ends. The CDR3 covers 13 residues. Germline values: CDR1 MNHEY, CDR2 SMNVEV (reference sequence).

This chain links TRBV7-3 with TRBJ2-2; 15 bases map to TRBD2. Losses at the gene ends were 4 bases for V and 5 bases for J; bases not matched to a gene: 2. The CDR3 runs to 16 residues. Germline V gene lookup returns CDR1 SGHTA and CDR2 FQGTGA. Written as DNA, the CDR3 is TGTGCCAGCAGCTCCGGGACTAGCGGGGGGACCGGGGAGCTGTTTTTT. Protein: CASSSGTSGGTGELFF.

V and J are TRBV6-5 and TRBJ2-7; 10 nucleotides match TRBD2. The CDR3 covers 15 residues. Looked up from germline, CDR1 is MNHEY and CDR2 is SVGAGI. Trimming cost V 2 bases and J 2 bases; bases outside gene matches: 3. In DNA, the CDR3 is TGTGCCAGCAGTTACGGTAGCGGGGGGACCTACGAGCAGTACTTC. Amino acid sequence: CASSYGSGGTYEQYF.

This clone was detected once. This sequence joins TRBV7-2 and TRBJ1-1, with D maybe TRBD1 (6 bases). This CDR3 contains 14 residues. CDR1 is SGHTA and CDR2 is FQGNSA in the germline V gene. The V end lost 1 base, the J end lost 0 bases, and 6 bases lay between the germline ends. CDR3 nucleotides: TGTGCCAGCAGCTTAGGGACAGTGAACACTGAAGCTTTCTTT. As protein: CASSLGTVNTEAFF.

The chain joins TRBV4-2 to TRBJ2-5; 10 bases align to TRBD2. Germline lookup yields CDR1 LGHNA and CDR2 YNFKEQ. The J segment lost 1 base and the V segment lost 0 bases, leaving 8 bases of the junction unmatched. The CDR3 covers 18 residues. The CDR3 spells CASSQEITSGARQETQYF. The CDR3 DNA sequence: TGTGCCAGCAGCCAAGAGATTACTAGCGGGGCCCGCCAAGAGACCCAGTACTTC.

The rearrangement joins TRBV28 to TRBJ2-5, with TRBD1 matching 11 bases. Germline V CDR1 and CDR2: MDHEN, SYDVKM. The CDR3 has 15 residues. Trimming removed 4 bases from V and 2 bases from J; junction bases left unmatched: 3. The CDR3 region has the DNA TGTGCCAGCAGTTCAGGACAGGGGGCACAAGAGACCCAGTACTTC. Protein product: CASSSGQGAQETQYF.

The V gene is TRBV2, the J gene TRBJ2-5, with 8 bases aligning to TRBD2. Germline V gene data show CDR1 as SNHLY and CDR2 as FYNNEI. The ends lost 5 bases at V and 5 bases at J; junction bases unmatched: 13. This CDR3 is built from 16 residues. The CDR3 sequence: CASSPGGESLGETQYF. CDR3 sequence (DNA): TGTGCCAGCAGTCCGGGGGGGGAGTCGTTGGGGGAGACCCAGTACTTC.

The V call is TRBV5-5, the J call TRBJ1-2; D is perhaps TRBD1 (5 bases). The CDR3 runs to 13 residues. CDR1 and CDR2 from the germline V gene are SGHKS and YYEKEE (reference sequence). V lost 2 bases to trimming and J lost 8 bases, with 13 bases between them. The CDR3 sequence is CASSLQTGLGYTF. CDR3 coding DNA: TGTGCCAGCAGCTTACAAACAGGCCTCGGCTACACCTTC.

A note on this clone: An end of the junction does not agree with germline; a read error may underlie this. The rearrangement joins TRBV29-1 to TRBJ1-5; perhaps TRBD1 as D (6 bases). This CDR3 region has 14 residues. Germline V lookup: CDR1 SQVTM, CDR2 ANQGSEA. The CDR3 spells CSVGGPNSNQPQHF. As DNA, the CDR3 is TGCAGTGTTGGGGGCCCCAATAGCAATCAGCCCCAGCATTTT.